These 24 T cell receptor beta chains originate from one sample sequenced in a study of T-cell memory formation after mild COVID-19. A single record per CDR3 protein comes from TCRdb applying MiXCR to the 5' RACE reads. Counted here are fewer than 650,000 distinct CDR3 sequences, 17% occurring once; the ten biggest clones make up roughly 8.2%. Sequencing was performed on PBMCs or a T cell subset sorted from them (not recorded which). The origin of the receptors is an adult woman who had mild COVID-19 (a few samples of this study predate the infection). Cell type and time point are not known.

The V gene is TRBV20-1, the J gene TRBJ2-7; no definite D call. CDR3 length: 11 amino acids. Germline V gives CDR1 DFQATT, CDR2 SNEGSKA (reference sequence). V gave up 6 bases and J gave up 2 bases, with 8 bases separating them. The DNA of the CDR3 is TGCAGTGCCCCACTAACCTACGAGCAGTACTTC. Translating it yields CSAPLTYEQYF.

This clonotype was seen a handful of times. The CDR3 region has the DNA TGTGCCAGCAGCGTAGGTGGGTATAGCAATCAGCCCCAGCATTTT. Protein sequence: CASSVGGYSNQPQHF. The chain combines TRBV9 with TRBJ1-5; D ambiguous. Trimming stripped 0 bases from V and 0 bases from J, with 7 bases between. The CDR3 runs 15 residues. Germline assignment: CDR1 SGDLS and CDR2 YYNGEE.

V usage is TRBV6-5 and J usage is TRBJ2-5; no definite D call. Trimming pared 2 bases from V and 0 bases from J, leaving 1 base between. The germline gives CDR1 MNHEY, CDR2 SVGAGI. The CDR3 is 12 residues long. The CDR3 nucleotides read TGTGCCAGCAGTTACGACCAAGAGACCCAGTACTTC. It translates to CASSYDQETQYF.

The chain recombines TRBV7-8 with TRBJ1-4, with D uncertain. V dropped 2 bases and J dropped 5 bases, with 12 bases sitting between them. Per germline, CDR1 SGHVS and CDR2 FQNEAQ. The CDR3 covers 15 residues. This CDR3 reads CASSLLAPGNEKLFF. Written as DNA, the CDR3 is TGTGCCAGCAGCTTATTAGCCCCGGGGAATGAAAAACTGTTTTTT. The entire variable domain, with the rest obtained from reference TRBV7-8 and TRBJ1-4, is as follows: GAGVSQSPRYKVAKRGQDVALRCDPISGHVSLFWYQQALGQGPEFLTYFQNEAQLDKSGLPSDRFFAERPEGSVSTLKIQRTQQEDSAVYLCASSLLAPGNEKLFFGSGTQLSVL.

The chain links TRBV5-8 to TRBJ1-5; D is unclear. V was pared by 4 bases and J by 6 bases, with 5 bases between. This CDR3 has 11 amino acids. The V gene's germline CDR1 is SGHTS and CDR2 YDEGEE. CDR3 amino acids: CASSIVQPQHF. The CDR3 coding sequence is TGTGCCAGCAGCATTGTTCAGCCCCAGCATTTT.

This clonotype showed up just a few times. The rearrangement links TRBV5-5 to TRBJ2-7; D unclear. Germline V CDR1 and CDR2: SGHKS, YYEKEE (reference sequence). The CDR3 is 11 residues long. Trimming took off 0 bases at V and 9 bases at J, with 7 bases between the two ends. The CDR3 nucleotides are TGTGCCAGCAGCTTGGTTGAAGGGCAGTACTTC. It translates to CASSLVEGQYF.

The V gene is TRBV4-3, the J gene TRBJ2-7, with D unresolved. The CDR3 has 14 residues. V was trimmed by 1 base and J by 2 bases, leaving 9 bases between them. The germline V gene encodes CDR1 LGHNA and CDR2 YSLEER. Here the CDR3 reads CASSQVLGPYEQYF. CDR3 DNA sequence: TGCGCCAGCAGCCAAGTATTAGGGCCCTACGAGCAGTACTTC.

The chain carries TRBV20-1 and TRBJ1-5; no clear D gene. Germline CDR1 and CDR2: DFQATT and SNEGSKA (reference sequence). V gave up 7 bases and J gave up 5 bases, with 15 bases separating them. The CDR3 length is 13 residues. Here the CDR3 DNA reads TGCAGTGGTGCGGGAGGAATTCATCAGCCCCAGCATTTT. This codes for CSGAGGIHQPQHF.

This sequence joins TRBV12-3 or TRBV12-4 and TRBJ1-4; possible D gene TRBD1, 5 bases. Trimming took off 5 bases at V and 10 bases at J, with 14 bases between the two ends. This CDR3 spans 13 amino acids. The CDR3 is CASSSGHGGKLFF. The DNA for the CDR3 is TGTGCCAGCAGTAGTGGACACGGCGGAAAACTGTTTTTT.

This clonotype was observed many times. V and J are TRBV7-9 and TRBJ2-5, with a tentative D call TRBD1 (6 bases). The CDR3 extends over 12 amino acids. Germline CDR1 SEHNR, CDR2 FQNEAQ (reference sequence). The V end lost 11 bases, the J end lost 0 bases, and 10 bases lay between the germline ends. CDR3: CALPGDQETQYF. In nucleotides, the CDR3 is TGTGCCCTACCAGGGGACCAAGAGACCCAGTACTTC.

This clonotype was picked up a small number of times. The genes are TRBV7-7 and TRBJ2-1, with D hard to call. CDR3 length equals 13 residues. Germline V gene sequence: CDR1 SSHAT, CDR2 FNYEAQ (reference sequence). Trimming shortened V by 5 bases and J by 4 bases, and 9 bases separated the two germline ends. In DNA, the CDR3 is TGTGCCAGCAGCGTCGACTGGTACAATGAGCAGTTCTTC. Amino acids: CASSVDWYNEQFF.

In regard to this clonotype: This may be a read error: a much more frequent sequence differs by one nucleotide. The rearrangement joins TRBV6-4 to TRBJ1-5, with TRBD1 identical over 7 bases. The length of the CDR3 is 14 residues. The germline V gene has CDR1 MRHNA and CDR2 SNTAGT. The CDR3 sequence is CASSPTGDGQPKHF. CDR3 bases: TGTGCCAGCAGTCCTACAGGGGACGGTCAGCCCAAGCATTTT.

V and J are TRBV7-9 and TRBJ2-5, with 8 bases matching TRBD1. Germline V CDR1 and CDR2: SEHNR, FQNEAQ (reference sequence). The CDR3 is 15 residues long. The V gene end was trimmed by 0 bases and the J gene end by 3 bases; junction bases not matched to a gene: 3. The CDR3 sequence: CASSLASGGKETQYF. CDR3 nucleotide sequence: TGTGCCAGCAGCTTAGCATCAGGGGGCAAAGAGACCCAGTACTTC.

This chain links TRBV12-3 or TRBV12-4 with TRBJ1-1; unclear D gene. V was pared by 5 bases and J by 6 bases, with 10 bases between. The CDR3 runs 12 residues. CDR3 DNA sequence: TGTGCCAGCAGTCCGTCCTGGGCTGAAGCTTTCTTT. This codes for CASSPSWAEAFF.

This clonotype was counted between two and nine times. The V and J genes are TRBV29-1 and TRBJ1-2; D is unresolved. The CDR3 runs to 14 residues. Germline V gene data show CDR1 as SQVTM and CDR2 as ANQGSEA. The V end was cut by 3 bases, the J end by 3 bases, with 14 bases between. This chain's CDR3 is CSVESYGVDYGYTF. In nucleotides, the CDR3 is TGCAGCGTTGAGTCATATGGAGTGGACTATGGCTACACCTTC.

V is TRBV19 and J is TRBJ1-2, with D maybe TRBD1 (6 bases). V gave up 7 bases and J gave up 2 bases, with 17 bases separating them. The CDR3 is made up of 15 amino acids. Germline V CDR1 and CDR2: LNHDA, SQIVND (reference sequence). As DNA, the CDR3 is TGTGCCAGTAATCTATCGGGCAGGGGCAACTATGGCTACACCTTC. This sequence encodes CASNLSGRGNYGYTF.

To note about this clonotype: Sequence at one end of the junction differs from germline and may be a read error. This chain uses TRBV12-3 or TRBV12-4 with TRBJ1-2; perhaps TRBD1 as D (6 bases). The CDR3 is 14 amino acids. CDR3 protein: CASSLVADSPSIAF. The CDR3 coding sequence is TGTGCCAGCAGTTTAGTCGCGGACAGCCCATCAATAGCCTTC.

This chain links TRBV15 with TRBJ2-7; D is tentatively TRBD1 or TRBD2 (5 bases each). CDR3 length equals 15 residues. The V gene lost 2 bases and the J gene lost 3 bases, with 14 bases spanning the gap. Germline loops: CDR1 LNHNV, CDR2 YYDKDF (reference sequence). The CDR3, as DNA: TGTGCCACCAGCAGACAACCGGGGACCAACTACGAGCAGTACTTC. Its protein is CATSRQPGTNYEQYF.

This clonotype was picked up a small number of times. The rearrangement links TRBV5-1 to TRBJ2-5; D is possibly TRBD1 (6 bases). The CDR3 spans 15 residues. V lost 0 bases to trimming and J lost 2 bases, with 11 bases between them. CDR1 and CDR2 from the germline V gene are SGHRS and YFSETQ. The CDR3 DNA sequence: TGCGCCAGCAGCTTGGGACAGGATTGGCAAGAGACCCAGTACTTC. Protein: CASSLGQDWQETQYF.

There are a few counts of this clonotype. The chain recombines TRBV3-1 with TRBJ2-3, with unresolved D. V was clipped by 6 bases and J by 8 bases, with 15 bases between them. Germline loops: CDR1 LGHDT, CDR2 YNNKEL (reference sequence). The CDR3 contains 13 residues. The CDR3, as DNA: TGTGCCAGCAGGGCAGGCACCGGCGGTACGCAGTATTTT. This encodes CASRAGTGGTQYF.

This chain uses TRBV7-9 with TRBJ2-1; D not certain. The CDR3 loop spans 14 amino acids. V lost 2 bases and J lost 0, with 5 bases in between. CDR1 is SEHNR, CDR2 FQNEAQ, per germline (reference sequence). The CDR3 DNA sequence: TGTGCCAGCAGCTTAATGGGCTCCTACAATGAGCAGTTCTTC. Its translation: CASSLMGSYNEQFF.

This clonotype was seen a handful of times. CDR3 in amino acids: CASISGGGTQYF. CDR3 nucleotides: TGTGCCAGCATATCTGGTGGGGGGACCCAGTACTTC. V and J are TRBV28 and TRBJ2-5; D may correspond to TRBD1 or TRBD2 (5 bases each). Germline CDR1 and CDR2: MDHEN and SYDVKM. V dropped 7 bases and J dropped 7 bases, with 13 bases sitting between them. The CDR3 is made up of 12 amino acids.

In this sample, this clonotype turned up a few times. The V call is TRBV25-1, the J call TRBJ2-7, with a weak D call TRBD2 (5 bases). V was shortened by 6 bases and J by 4 bases, with 13 bases between the two germline ends. This CDR3 has 13 residues. Germline CDR1 MGHDK, CDR2 SYGVNS. The CDR3 bases are TGTGCCAGCAGCCCGGAGGTAGGGTACGAGCAGTACTTC. Its translation: CASSPEVGYEQYF.

The rearrangement joins TRBV2 to TRBJ2-1; D gene uncertain. Germline V CDR1 and CDR2: SNHLY, FYNNEI. V lost 2 bases to trimming and J lost 1 base, with 15 bases between them. The CDR3 runs 17 residues. The chain's CDR3 is CASSERVEWDSYNEQFF. CDR3 coding DNA: TGTGCCAGCAGTGAAAGAGTGGAGTGGGATTCCTACAATGAGCAGTTCTTC.